Sequencing of this TCR beta chain was carried out in a study of T cell responses to AZD1222 COVID-19 vaccine. Germline CDR1 SGHAT, CDR2 FQNNGV. The CDR3 spans 14 residues. V dropped 8 bases and J dropped 2 bases, with 15 bases sitting between them. Study conclusions and caveats: Sampling that yielded the repertoires occurred only after the peak T cell response. Spike-wide vaccine-associated CD4 TCRs dominated at 160-218 and 743-854. Females outnumbered males among donors, who were mostly white British; clonal diversity was possibly underestimated. Targets within unmutated variant regions were reportedly found for nearly half of spike-specific TCRs.

Profiling relied on immunoSEQ multiplex PCR, and the TCRdb table lists in-frame clones only, not all of them. The sample contains about 78,000 clones, around 90% of which appear only once. A remark on this clone: Its cognate antigen is unknown.

This sequence originates from an adult in good health. The sequencing used peripheral blood, collected on day 0 of AZD1222 vaccination. This chain joins TRBV11-2 and TRBJ1-1, with D perhaps TRBD1 (6 bases). The CDR3 DNA follows: TGTGCCAGCGACCAGGGGCAGCAAAACACTGAAGCTTTCTTT. This encodes CASDQGQQNTEAFF. The complete variable domain, with remaining parts taken from reference TRBV11-2 and TRBJ1-1, reads EAGVAQSPRYKIIEKRQSVAFWCNPISGHATLYWYQQILGQGPKLLIQFQNNGVVDDSQLPKDRFSAERLKGVDSTLKIQPAKLEDSAVYLCASDQGQQNTEAFFGQGTRLTVV.